This T cell receptor (beta chain) was identified during a study of patients and donors after allogeneic stem cell transplantation. TCRdb re-called the RT-PCR reads through MiXCR, storing one row per CDR3 protein. The sample consists of 1,500 or so distinct CDR3 sequences, 20% to 25% of them appearing once. The length of the CDR3 is 13 residues. Between the trimmed V and J ends, which lost 0 bases and 5 bases, there was a span of 8 bases. Germline CDR1 is LGHDT and CDR2 is YNNKEL (reference sequence). This receptor was identified in a human donor who was either an allogeneic HSCT recipient or a stem cell or donor lymphocyte infusion donor (not recorded which). It is not recorded whose cells these are; they may come from a transplant donor. The sample taken for sequencing was blood, either unsorted or a sorted T cell fraction (not recorded which). The chain recombines TRBV3-1 with TRBJ2-7, with D possibly TRBD2 on 6 matching bases. The chain's CDR3 is CASSQDWGDEQYF. The CDR3 nucleotides read TGTGCCAGCAGCCAAGATTGGGGGGACGAGCAGTACTTC.